This entry lists 10 T cell receptor beta chains sequenced from one sample in a study of T cell responses to AZD1222 COVID-19 vaccine. Sequencing was performed with immunoSEQ multiplex PCR; in TCRdb, only in-frame clones are kept and a portion is missing. Here the sample spans 150,000 or so clones, around 90% being singletons. Sequences were derived from peripheral blood, sampled 28 days after the second dose of the MenACWY control vaccine. Receptors were obtained from an adult who received the MenACWY meningococcal vaccine as a control.

The chain carries TRBV7-9 and TRBJ2-7; D perhaps matches TRBD1 (6 bases). Trimming took 1 base from V and 5 from J, leaving 12 bases between them. CDR3 length equals 14 residues. Per germline, CDR1 SEHNR and CDR2 FQNEAQ (reference sequence). The CDR3 spells CASSLVSGVDEQYF. In DNA, the CDR3 is TGTGCCAGCAGCTTAGTGTCAGGGGTGGACGAGCAGTACTTC. The complete variable domain, with remaining parts taken from reference TRBV7-9 and TRBJ2-7, reads DTGVSQNPRHKITKRGQNVTFRCDPISEHNRLYWYRQTLGQGPEFLTYFQNEAQLEKSRLLSDRFSAERPKGSFSTLEIQRTEQGDSAMYLCASSLVSGVDEQYFGPGTRLTVT.

The chain uses TRBV30 and TRBJ2-7; D gene ambiguous. The CDR3 has 13 residues. Trimming shortened V by 4 bases and J by 5 bases, and 15 bases separated the two germline ends. The germline CDR1 and CDR2 sequences are GTSNPN and SVGIG (reference sequence). DNA of the CDR3: TGTGCCTGGATTCGAGAGGTGGGCCACGAGCAGTACTTC. Protein product: CAWIREVGHEQYF. Using reference TRBV30 and TRBJ2-7 for the parts outside the CDR3, the full variable domain is SQTIHQWPATLVQPVGSPLSLECTVEGTSNPNLYWYRQAAGRGLQLLFYSVGIGQISSEVPQNLSASRPQDRQFILSSKKLLLSDSGFYLCAWIREVGHEQYFGPGTRLTVT.

V gene TRBV11-2 combines with J gene TRBJ2-1, with 9 bases matching TRBD1. CDR1 SGHAT and CDR2 FQNNGV come from the germline V gene. The trim removed 6 bases at V and 4 bases at J, leaving 10 bases unmatched. CDR3 length: 16 amino acids. The CDR3 is CASRISGTGIYNEQFF. Here the CDR3 DNA reads TGTGCCAGCAGGATATCCGGGACAGGGATTTACAATGAGCAGTTCTTC.

This chain connects TRBV4-3 to TRBJ2-2, with D tentatively TRBD2 (5 bases). Trimming stripped 0 bases from V and 1 base from J, with 9 bases between. Germline lookup yields CDR1 LGHNA and CDR2 YSLEER. This CDR3 is built from 16 residues. In DNA, the CDR3 is TGCGCCAGCAGCCAAGAAGGCCGGGGGAACACCGGGGAGCTGTTTTTT. Translation gives CASSQEGRGNTGELFF.

The chain employs TRBV6-2 or TRBV6-3 and TRBJ2-7, with D unclear. Per germline, CDR1 MNHEY and CDR2 SVGEGT. The V gene lost 2 bases and the J gene lost 3 bases, with 8 bases spanning the gap. The CDR3 has 13 residues. This CDR3 is CASSYGKNYEQYF. DNA for the CDR3: TGTGCCAGCAGTTACGGGAAGAACTACGAGCAGTACTTC.

The rearrangement uses TRBV18 and TRBJ2-1, with D possibly being TRBD2 (6 bases). CDR3 length: 16 amino acids. V was pared by 0 bases and J by 11 bases, with 20 bases between. CDR1 and CDR2 (germline): KGHSH, LQKENI. DNA for the CDR3: TGTGCCAGCTCACCACCGGGGGGTGGGAGAACCTTCCAGCAGTTCTTC. Translation: CASSPPGGGRTFQQFF.

The V gene is TRBV27, the J gene TRBJ2-7; D call uncertain. This CDR3 comprises 16 residues. V lost 5 bases and J lost 5, with 22 bases in between. The germline V gene encodes CDR1 MNHEY and CDR2 SMNVEV (reference sequence). This CDR3 is CASSPPSSAGYNEQYF. CDR3 DNA sequence: TGTGCCAGCAGTCCTCCCTCTTCGGCAGGATACAACGAGCAGTACTTC.

J is TRBJ2-7 and V is TRBV28; D is undetermined. Trimming pared 4 bases from V and 3 bases from J, leaving 4 bases between. CDR3 length equals 11 residues. Germline V gene sequence: CDR1 MDHEN, CDR2 SYDVKM. Written as DNA, the CDR3 is TGTGCCAGCAGTTGGGGCTACGAGCAGTACTTC. This gives the protein CASSWGYEQYF.

V is TRBV18 and J is TRBJ1-1, with D unresolved. Germline V gene data show CDR1 as KGHSH and CDR2 as LQKENI. V lost 9 bases and J lost 1, with 15 bases in between. The CDR3 consists of 14 residues. CDR3 in DNA: TGTGCCAGTCAGGCCATAGGGCCGAACACTGAAGCTTTCTTT. It is translated as CASQAIGPNTEAFF. Full variable domain (outside the CDR3, taken from reference TRBV18 and TRBJ1-1): NAGVMQNPRHLVRRRGQEARLRCSPMKGHSHVYWYRQLPEEGLKFMVYLQKENIIDESGMPKERFSAEFPKEGPSILRIQQVVRGDSAAYFCASQAIGPNTEAFFGQGTRLTVV.

This chain joins TRBV5-1 and TRBJ1-1, with 7 nucleotides matching TRBD1. V lost 2 bases, J lost 2 bases, and 6 bases stayed unmatched. CDR1 is SGHRS, CDR2 YFSETQ, per germline. This CDR3 region has 15 residues. The CDR3 protein is CASSFEGTVNTEAFF. CDR3 in DNA: TGCGCCAGCAGCTTCGAGGGGACAGTAAACACTGAAGCTTTCTTT.